This passage covers 12 T cell receptor beta chains from one sample sequenced in a study of CD8+ T cells in alopecia areata. Isolated RNA was reverse transcribed into cDNA used as the sequencing template. Using immunoSEQ multiplex PCR, the repertoire was profiled, and TCRdb retains in-frame clones only, with some absent. This sample yields 210,000 or so clones, of which 66% are seen a single time; roughly 1.2% belongs to the top ten. Treatment here: oral pan-JAK inhibitor, 5-10 mg twice daily. The starting material was CD4+ T cells sorted from blood, obtained at week 44, from a patient treated with tofacitinib. Receptors originate from a human donor with alopecia areata.

The chain joins TRBV30 to TRBJ1-2, with D tentatively TRBD1 (6 bases). This CDR3 comprises 13 residues. Germline-derived CDR1 and CDR2 are GTSNPN and SVGIG (reference sequence). The chain's CDR3 is CGGVSQGAGGYTF. The CDR3 DNA sequence: TGTGGGGGCGTATCACAGGGAGCCGGTGGCTACACCTTC. The entire variable domain, with the rest obtained from reference TRBV30 and TRBJ1-2, is as follows: SQTIHQWPATLVQPVGSPLSLECTVEGTSNPNLYWYRQAAGRGLQLLFYSVGIGQISSEVPQNLSASRPQDRQFILSSKKLLLSDSGFYLCGGVSQGAGGYTFGSGTRLTVV.

The gene calls are TRBV29-1 and TRBJ2-2; the D gene is possibly TRBD2 (7 bases). Trimming took off 4 bases at V and 3 bases at J, with 12 bases between the two ends. The CDR3 consists of 14 residues. The germline V gene encodes CDR1 SQVTM and CDR2 ANQGSEA. The CDR3 loop is CSVGEGDHTGELFF. The CDR3 coding sequence is TGCAGCGTTGGGGAGGGGGACCACACCGGGGAGCTGTTTTTT.

The rearrangement joins TRBV6-5 to TRBJ2-4, with 8 nucleotides matching TRBD2. Trimming removed 4 bases from V and 5 bases from J; junction bases left unmatched: 7. The germline CDR1 and CDR2 sequences are MNHEY and SVGAGI. The CDR3 has 15 amino acids. CDR3 in amino acids: CASSSGRGGQNIQYF. The CDR3 region has the DNA TGTGCCAGCAGTTCAGGGCGCGGGGGGCAAAACATTCAGTACTTC.

Comment on this clone: Other DNA variants within this sample encode the same CDR3. This chain uses TRBV30 with TRBJ1-5; D gene uncertain. CDR1 GTSNPN and CDR2 SVGIG come from the germline V gene (reference sequence). Between the trimmed V and J ends, which lost 3 bases and 4 bases, there was a span of 10 bases. CDR3 length equals 13 residues. The CDR3 sequence is CAWSTGPNQPQHF. The CDR3 nucleotides read TGTGCCTGGAGCACTGGGCCAAATCAGCCCCAGCATTTT.

This clone was observed once. The rearrangement links TRBV19 to TRBJ2-7; maybe TRBD2 (7 bases). Germline CDR1 and CDR2: LNHDA and SQIVND (reference sequence). V dropped 5 bases and J dropped 9 bases, with 17 bases sitting between them. The CDR3 has 13 amino acids. As DNA, the CDR3 is TGTGCCAGTAGTCGGACAGTCGCGGGGGTGCAGTACTTC. Translated, it gives CASSRTVAGVQYF.

The chain recombines TRBV27 with TRBJ1-1; D is ambiguous. Trimming took 3 bases from V and 11 from J, leaving 10 bases between them. The CDR3 consists of 11 residues. The germline CDR1 and CDR2 sequences are MNHEY and SMNVEV (reference sequence). The CDR3 bases are TGTGCCAGCAGTTTGGGCCATAGGGCTTTCTTT. As protein: CASSLGHRAFF.

As concerns this clone: Additional DNA sequences in this sample encode the identical CDR3. V is TRBV5-1 and J is TRBJ2-3; unclear D gene. Per the germline V gene, CDR1 is SGHRS and CDR2 is YFSETQ. V lost 0 bases, J lost 0 bases, and 5 bases lay in between. CDR3 size: 14 residues. The CDR3 coding sequence is TGCGCCAGCAGCTTGGGCACTAGCACAGATACGCAGTATTTT. This gives the protein CASSLGTSTDTQYF. Filled out from reference TRBV5-1 and TRBJ2-3, the complete variable domain reads KAGVTQTPRYLIKTRGQQVTLSCSPISGHRSVSWYQQTPGQGLQFLFEYFSETQRNKGNFPGRFSGRQFSNSRSEMNVSTLELGDSALYLCASSLGTSTDTQYFGPGTRLTVL.

The chain has TRBV9 and TRBJ1-6; D is possibly TRBD1 (5 bases). This CDR3 has 14 amino acids. The V gene's germline CDR1 is SGDLS and CDR2 YYNGEE. Trimming left V 2 bases short and J 8 bases short, with 11 bases between. CDR3: CASSVGQGYSPLHF. The CDR3 coding sequence is TGTGCCAGCAGCGTGGGTCAGGGCTATTCACCCCTCCACTTT.

The V gene is TRBV19, the J gene TRBJ2-3, with a possible D match to TRBD1 (5 bases). The ends were cut back, 4 bases at V and 2 bases at J, with 16 bases in the middle. The CDR3 covers 16 residues. Germline values: CDR1 LNHDA, CDR2 SQIVND (reference sequence). CDR3 region: CASSNRQGAYTDTQYF. The CDR3 DNA reads TGTGCCAGTAGTAATCGGCAGGGCGCTTACACAGATACGCAGTATTTT.

This clone was seen just once. V usage is TRBV2 and J usage is TRBJ1-4; 9 bases match TRBD1. The CDR3 has 18 residues. CDR1 is SNHLY, CDR2 FYNNEI, per germline. Trimming cost V 6 bases and J 3 bases; bases outside gene matches: 14. This CDR3 reads CASRMTGGVLVANEKLFF. DNA of the CDR3: TGTGCCAGCAGGATGACAGGGGGGGTACTTGTAGCTAATGAAAAACTGTTTTTT.

The CDR3 DNA follows: TGCGCCAGCAGCTTGGGCTCGACGGCCGGGGTCGGGGAAAAACTGTTTTTT. It codes for CASSLGSTAGVGEKLFF. The chain has TRBV5-1 and TRBJ1-4; D is unresolved. Germline V gene lookup returns CDR1 SGHRS and CDR2 YFSETQ. The CDR3 is 17 amino acids. The V and J ends lost 0 bases and 8 bases respectively, with 20 bases between them.

The V and J genes are TRBV29-1 and TRBJ2-3; 7 bases are shared with TRBD1. Per the germline V gene, CDR1 is SQVTM and CDR2 is ANQGSEA. The junction had 12 bases not matched to a gene; V was cut back by 3 bases and J by 0 bases. The CDR3 has 17 residues. CDR3 nucleotide sequence: TGCAGCGTTGATTCTCGACAGGGAGCATTTAGCACAGATACGCAGTATTTT. Amino acids: CSVDSRQGAFSTDTQYF.